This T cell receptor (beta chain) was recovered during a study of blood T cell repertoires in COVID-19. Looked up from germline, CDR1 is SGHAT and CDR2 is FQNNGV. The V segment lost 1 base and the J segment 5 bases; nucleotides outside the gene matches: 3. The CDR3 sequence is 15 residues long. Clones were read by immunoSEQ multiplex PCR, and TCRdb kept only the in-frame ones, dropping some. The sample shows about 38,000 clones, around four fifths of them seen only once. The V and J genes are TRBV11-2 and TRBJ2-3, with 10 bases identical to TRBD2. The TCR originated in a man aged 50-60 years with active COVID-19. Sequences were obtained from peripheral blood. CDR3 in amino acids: CASSLGGLARDTQYF. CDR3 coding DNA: TGTGCCAGCAGCTTAGGGGGACTAGCGCGAGATACGCAGTATTTT.